Listed here are 22 T cell receptor beta chains from one sample, sequenced in a study of T-cell memory formation after mild COVID-19. TCRdb ran MiXCR on the 5' RACE reads and lists one entry per CDR3 protein. The sample comprises around 530,000 distinct CDR3 sequences, roughly 20% of which are singletons, and around 8.4% rests with the top ten. The sequenced sample consisted of PBMCs or a T cell subset sorted from them (not recorded which). All receptors come from an adult woman who had mild COVID-19 (a few samples of this study predate the infection). Cell type and time point are not known.

CDR3 residues: CASTKDRGVSYCGYTF. CDR3 nucleotide sequence: TGTGCCAGCACCAAAGACAGGGGGGTTTCTTACTGTGGCTACACCTTC. The gene calls are TRBV6-5 and TRBJ1-2, with 9 bases fitting TRBD1. Germline-derived CDR1 and CDR2 are MNHEY and SVGAGI. This CDR3 region has 16 residues. The J segment lost 7 bases and the V segment lost 7 bases, leaving 16 bases of the junction unmatched.

This clonotype was seen a handful of times. The rearrangement joins TRBV7-3 to TRBJ2-2, with 10 positions matching TRBD2. V shed 2 bases and J 6 bases; nucleotides not matched to a gene: 3. This CDR3 comprises 15 residues. Looked up from germline, CDR1 is SGHTA and CDR2 is FQGTGA. CDR3 coding DNA: TGTGCCAGCAGCTTATCCAGCGGGAGGGCCGGGGAGCTGTTTTTT. Amino acids: CASSLSSGRAGELFF. Supplemented by reference TRBV7-3 and TRBJ2-2, the full variable domain reads GAGVSQTPSNKVTEKGKYVELRCDPISGHTALYWYRQSLGQGPEFLIYFQGTGAADDSGLPNDRFFAVRPEGSVSTLKIQRTERGDSAVYLCASSLSSGRAGELFFGEGSRLTVL.

The table lists this clonotype with many counts. This chain uses TRBV20-1 with TRBJ1-2; 8 bases agree with TRBD1. V dropped 3 bases and J dropped 2; count of bases not matched to a gene: 8. The CDR3 length is 15 residues. Germline-derived CDR1 and CDR2 are DFQATT and SNEGSKA (reference sequence). The DNA for the CDR3 is TGCAGTGCTAGGGGGTACAGACAGGGGAACTATGGCTACACCTTC. Translated: CSARGYRQGNYGYTF.

This clonotype was detected many times. This rearrangement joins TRBV2 to TRBJ2-2; 8 bases align to TRBD2. V shed 4 bases and J 1 base; nucleotides not matched to a gene: 5. CDR3 length equals 16 residues. Germline V gene sequence: CDR1 SNHLY, CDR2 FYNNEI. Here the CDR3 DNA reads TGTGCCAGCAGTGGGTTGAGCGGGGGGAACACCGGGGAGCTGTTTTTT. Its translation: CASSGLSGGNTGELFF. Combining the CDR3 with reference TRBV2 and TRBJ2-2 gives the whole variable domain EPEVTQTPSHQVTQMGQEVILRCVPISNHLYFYWYRQILGQKVEFLVSFYNNEISEKSEIFDDQFSVERPDGSNFTLKIRSTKLEDSAMYFCASSGLSGGNTGELFFGEGSRLTVL.

The V and J genes are TRBV29-1 and TRBJ2-1; 8 positions agree with TRBD2. This CDR3 contains 13 residues. The V gene's germline CDR1 is SQVTM and CDR2 ANQGSEA. CDR3 sequence: CITSGRTYNEQFF. The CDR3 region has the DNA TGCATCACAAGCGGGAGAACCTACAATGAGCAGTTCTTC.

This clonotype was counted a few times. The chain uses TRBV6-2 or TRBV6-3 and TRBJ2-1, with D possibly being TRBD1 or TRBD2 (5 bases each). Germline V gives CDR1 MNHEY, CDR2 SVGEGT. The V end lost 5 bases, the J end lost 8 bases, and 16 bases lay between the germline ends. This CDR3 has 14 amino acids. This CDR3 is CASSEGRVRDEQFF. As DNA, the CDR3 is TGTGCCAGCAGTGAGGGACGGGTGAGGGATGAGCAGTTCTTC.

This clonotype was picked up a small number of times. This chain's CDR3 is CASSGRMRQGSNEQFF. The CDR3 coding sequence is TGTGCCAGCAGTGGCCGTATGAGACAGGGGTCCAATGAGCAGTTCTTC. The rearrangement joins TRBV6-5 to TRBJ2-1; TRBD1 matches at 8 bases. The CDR3 sequence is 16 residues long. J gave up 6 bases and V 5 bases, and 12 bases lay outside the gene matches. Germline V gene sequence: CDR1 MNHEY, CDR2 SVGAGI.

This clonotype occurred a few times. The chain links TRBV20-1 to TRBJ2-1; a possible D gene is TRBD1 (6 bases). The CDR3 has 14 amino acids. With 5 bases removed from V and 3 bases from J, the gap between germline ends came to 14 bases. Germline CDR1 is DFQATT and CDR2 is SNEGSKA (reference sequence). This CDR3 reads CSASHRVYYNEQFF. In nucleotides, the CDR3 is TGCAGTGCTTCCCACAGGGTATACTACAATGAGCAGTTCTTC.

This clonotype appeared a few times. The rearrangement joins TRBV7-2 to TRBJ1-6, with 10 nucleotides matching TRBD1. V gave up 5 bases and J gave up 14 bases; unmatched junction bases: 12. Germline V CDR1 and CDR2: SGHTA, FQGNSA. The CDR3 runs 15 residues. The CDR3 region has the DNA TGTGCCAGCAGCATCGTGGACAGGGGGAAAGAATCCCTCCACTTT. Protein product: CASSIVDRGKESLHF.

Only a few counts were recorded for this clonotype. The gene calls are TRBV20-1 and TRBJ2-7, with 9 positions matching TRBD2. The CDR3 spans 16 residues. V lost 0 bases, J lost 7 bases, and 13 bases stayed unmatched. Germline V lookup: CDR1 DFQATT, CDR2 SNEGSKA (reference sequence). The CDR3 nucleotides read TGCAGTGCTAGAGAAAAGGGACTAGCAGGATTGGGGGAGCAGTACTTC. This encodes CSAREKGLAGLGEQYF.

CDR3 in DNA: TGTGCCAGCAGCCCCGGGGGCAGAATAGCTTTCTTT. Residues: CASSPGGRIAFF. The rearrangement uses TRBV7-8 and TRBJ1-1; the D gene is possibly TRBD1 (6 bases). The V and J ends lost 5 bases and 10 bases respectively, with 14 bases between them. The length of the CDR3 is 12 residues. Germline values: CDR1 SGHVS, CDR2 FQNEAQ.

The sample holds a few counts of this clonotype. The chain combines TRBV20-1 with TRBJ2-7; tentative D call: TRBD2 (6 bases). Germline lookup yields CDR1 DFQATT and CDR2 SNEGSKA (reference sequence). The CDR3 extends over 15 amino acids. V was shortened by 4 bases and J by 0 bases, with 16 bases between the two germline ends. The CDR3 coding sequence is TGCAGTGCTACCGGGGGACGGTTTAGCTCCTACGAGCAGTACTTC. It codes for CSATGGRFSSYEQYF.

This clonotype showed up just a few times. The V gene is TRBV6-5, the J gene TRBJ1-6; 7 positions agree with TRBD1. The CDR3 totals 16 residues. V gave up 2 bases and J gave up 9 bases; unmatched junction bases: 10. Germline V gene data show CDR1 as MNHEY and CDR2 as SVGAGI. CDR3 protein: CASSYHTRTGGSPLHF. In nucleotides, the CDR3 is TGTGCCAGCAGTTACCATACGAGGACAGGAGGTTCACCCCTCCACTTT.

This clonotype was counted a few times. The gene calls are TRBV29-1 and TRBJ1-2, with D possibly TRBD1 on 5 matching bases. Germline-derived CDR1 and CDR2 are SQVTM and ANQGSEA. Trimming removed 6 bases from V and 3 bases from J, with 11 bases in between. The CDR3 extends over 12 amino acids. The CDR3 nucleotides are TGCAGCGTAGAGGGGACGGACTATGGCTACACCTTC. As protein: CSVEGTDYGYTF.

Here the CDR3 reads CASTKGQGGGGTEAFF. The DNA for the CDR3 is TGTGCCAGCACCAAAGGACAGGGCGGGGGGGGCACTGAAGCTTTCTTT. V gene TRBV2 combines with J gene TRBJ1-1, with 8 bases lining up with TRBD1. The V gene's germline CDR1 is SNHLY and CDR2 FYNNEI. J lost 4 bases, V lost 7 bases, and 14 bases had no gene match. CDR3 size: 16 residues.

The table lists this clonotype with a few counts. This chain uses TRBV7-9 with TRBJ1-2; no firm D call. The CDR3 is 15 amino acids. Looked up from germline, CDR1 is SEHNR and CDR2 is FQNEAQ (reference sequence). The V and J ends lost 2 bases and 2 bases respectively, with 12 bases between them. The CDR3 DNA sequence: TGTGCCAGCAGCTTAAACTCATACGGGAACTATGGCTACACCTTC. Translation: CASSLNSYGNYGYTF. The entire variable domain, with the rest obtained from reference TRBV7-9 and TRBJ1-2, is as follows: DTGVSQNPRHKITKRGQNVTFRCDPISEHNRLYWYRQTLGQGPEFLTYFQNEAQLEKSRLLSDRFSAERPKGSFSTLEIQRTEQGDSAMYLCASSLNSYGNYGYTFGSGTRLTVV.

The chain carries TRBV2 and TRBJ2-1; 11 bases match TRBD2. The CDR3 runs 16 residues. Germline-derived CDR1 and CDR2 are SNHLY and FYNNEI. V lost 1 base to trimming and J lost 10 bases; unmatched junction nucleotides: 9. CDR3 nucleotide sequence: TGTGCCAGCAGTGAAGGAGGGCTAGCGGGAGGACACGAGCAGTTCTTC. Translated: CASSEGGLAGGHEQFF. The full variable domain, its missing parts supplied by reference TRBV2 and TRBJ2-1, is EPEVTQTPSHQVTQMGQEVILRCVPISNHLYFYWYRQILGQKVEFLVSFYNNEISEKSEIFDDQFSVERPDGSNFTLKIRSTKLEDSAMYFCASSEGGLAGGHEQFFGPGTRLTVL.

This clonotype was counted a few times. An end of the junction differs from the germline gene, which may be a read error. The CDR3 sequence: CSAGDHRVHSYNEQFF. CDR3 nucleotides: TGCAGTGCTGGAGACCACAGGGTCCACTCCTACAATGAGCAGTTCTTC. This chain links TRBV20-1 with TRBJ2-1, with D possibly TRBD1 on 6 matching bases. This CDR3 comprises 16 residues. CDR1 and CDR2 (germline): DFQATT, SNEGSKA (reference sequence).

This clonotype was observed a few times. The chain combines TRBV20-1 with TRBJ2-2; D possibly corresponds to TRBD2 (5 bases). Trimming left V 0 bases short and J 3 bases short, with 17 bases between. Germline-derived CDR1 and CDR2 are DFQATT and SNEGSKA (reference sequence). CDR3 length: 17 amino acids. The CDR3 sequence: CSARDSTGRTHTGELFF. In nucleotides, the CDR3 is TGCAGTGCTAGAGATAGTACGGGTAGGACTCACACCGGGGAGCTGTTTTTT.

V is TRBV5-1 and J is TRBJ2-2, with 8 bases identical to TRBD1. Trimming took 8 bases from V and 4 from J; bases not matched to a gene: 13. CDR1 is SGHRS, CDR2 YFSETQ, per germline. The CDR3 spans 16 residues. In nucleotides, the CDR3 is TGCGCCAGAAAAAAAGACGGGACAGGCTCCACCGGGGAGCTGTTTTTT. It yields the protein CARKKDGTGSTGELFF.

The chain joins TRBV29-1 to TRBJ2-1; TRBD2 matches at 9 bases. The germline CDR1 and CDR2 sequences are SQVTM and ANQGSEA. The CDR3 runs 13 residues. J lost 0 bases, V lost 8 bases, and 2 bases had no gene match. The CDR3 DNA is TGCAGCTTAGCGGGGGACTCCTACAATGAGCAGTTCTTC. This codes for CSLAGDSYNEQFF.

This clonotype was recorded a few times. The chain combines TRBV5-6 with TRBJ1-2, with D possibly matching TRBD1 (6 bases). This CDR3 has 15 residues. Trimming took off 4 bases at V and 7 bases at J, with 20 bases between the two ends. CDR1 is SGHDT and CDR2 is YYEEEE in the germline V gene. The CDR3 region is CASSRLNRATIGYTF. In DNA, the CDR3 is TGTGCCAGCAGCCGACTCAACAGGGCTACCATTGGCTACACCTTC.